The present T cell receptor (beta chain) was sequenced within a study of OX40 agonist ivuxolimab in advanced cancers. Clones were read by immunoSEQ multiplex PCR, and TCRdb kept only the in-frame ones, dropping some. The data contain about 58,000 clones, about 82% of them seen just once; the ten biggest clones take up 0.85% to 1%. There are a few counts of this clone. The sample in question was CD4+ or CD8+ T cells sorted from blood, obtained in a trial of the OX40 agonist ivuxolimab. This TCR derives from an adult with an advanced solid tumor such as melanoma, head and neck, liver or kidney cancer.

CDR3 DNA sequence: TGTGCCAGCAGCTTAGCCGGCCGGGTGGTTCAGCCCCAGCATTTT. Translation: CASSLAGRVVQPQHF. The genes are TRBV7-2 and TRBJ1-5; D uncertain. This CDR3 has 15 residues. Per germline, CDR1 SGHTA and CDR2 FQGNSA. The V end lost 0 bases, the J end lost 6 bases, and 12 bases lay between the germline ends.